These 26 T cell receptor beta chains originate from one sample sequenced in a study of T cells in narcolepsy. Generated by immunoSEQ multiplex PCR, the TCRdb table keeps only in-frame clones and is missing some. The sample carries roughly 20,000 clones, around four fifths recorded once. The sequenced material came from memory (CD45RA-) CD4+ T cells from blood. Receptors were obtained from a human donor in good health.

This sequence joins TRBV30 and TRBJ1-4; 7 nucleotides match TRBD1. With 3 bases clipped from V and 4 bases from J, the junction kept 5 bases outside the gene matches. Per the germline V gene, CDR1 is GTSNPN and CDR2 is SVGIG (reference sequence). This CDR3 has 14 residues. This CDR3 is CAWRAGQNNEKLFF. In DNA form, the CDR3 reads TGTGCCTGGAGGGCGGGACAGAATAATGAAAAACTGTTTTTT.

The chain carries TRBV2 and TRBJ2-5; no clear D. Per germline, CDR1 SNHLY and CDR2 FYNNEI. The germline V and J ends were trimmed by 4 bases and 4 bases, with 4 bases remaining between them. The CDR3 consists of 11 residues. The CDR3 here is CASSVTETQYF. CDR3 coding DNA: TGTGCCAGCAGTGTAACAGAGACCCAGTACTTC.

This sequence joins TRBV7-8 and TRBJ1-3; D gene uncertain. CDR1 and CDR2 (germline): SGHVS, FQNEAQ. CDR3 length: 13 amino acids. Trimming removed 2 bases at V and 3 bases at J, with 5 bases between. CDR3 sequence (DNA): TGTGCCAGCAGCTTAAGTGGTGGAAACACCATATATTTT. Protein: CASSLSGGNTIYF.

In this sample, this clone turned up a few times. This sequence joins TRBV12-5 and TRBJ1-2, with D possibly matching TRBD1 (6 bases). The V gene's germline CDR1 is LGHNT and CDR2 FRNRAP. V dropped 6 bases and J dropped 5 bases, with 16 bases sitting between them. This CDR3 has 14 amino acids. CDR3 DNA sequence: TGTGCTAGTGGCCCGGGGGACACCGGTTATGGCTACACCTTC. Residues: CASGPGDTGYGYTF.

The chain employs TRBV29-1 and TRBJ2-7; TRBD1 matches 7 bases. The CDR3 runs to 13 residues. The junction had 6 bases not matched to a gene; V was cut back by 5 bases and J by 2 bases. Germline CDR1 and CDR2: SQVTM and ANQGSEA. The CDR3 loop is CSVSRTGPYEQYF. The CDR3 DNA reads as TGCAGCGTTTCCCGGACAGGACCCTACGAGCAGTACTTC.

The rearrangement joins TRBV6-1 to TRBJ1-1; D uncertain. Germline values: CDR1 MNHNS, CDR2 SASEGT. The V and J ends lost 3 bases and 6 bases respectively, with 11 bases between them. The CDR3 has 13 amino acids. CDR3 coding DNA: TGTGCCAGCAGTGACAATTCTAAGGCTGAAGCTTTCTTT. It translates to CASSDNSKAEAFF.

The V and J genes are TRBV2 and TRBJ1-1, with D maybe TRBD1 (6 bases). V lost 5 bases to trimming and J lost 10 bases, with 14 bases between them. Germline lookup yields CDR1 SNHLY and CDR2 FYNNEI. The CDR3 is 12 residues long. The CDR3 sequence: CASSPRGGRAFF. The CDR3, as DNA: TGTGCCAGCAGTCCCCGAGGGGGAAGAGCTTTCTTT.

V usage is TRBV30 and J usage is TRBJ2-5; no definite D call. Germline CDR1 reads GTSNPN; CDR2 reads SVGIG (reference sequence). V was pared by 3 bases and J by 0 bases, with 11 bases between. CDR3 length: 14 amino acids. The CDR3 loop is CAWSPPKYQETQYF. CDR3 bases: TGTGCCTGGAGCCCCCCTAAGTACCAAGAGACCCAGTACTTC. Using reference TRBV30 and TRBJ2-5 for the parts outside the CDR3, the full variable domain is SQTIHQWPATLVQPVGSPLSLECTVEGTSNPNLYWYRQAAGRGLQLLFYSVGIGQISSEVPQNLSASRPQDRQFILSSKKLLLSDSGFYLCAWSPPKYQETQYFGPGTRLLVL.

The chain links TRBV18 to TRBJ2-7; 8 bases line up with TRBD1. V shed 4 bases, J shed 4 bases, and the junction held 15 bases outside the gene matches. The germline V gene has CDR1 KGHSH and CDR2 LQKENI. The CDR3 spans 17 residues. In nucleotides, the CDR3 is TGTGCCAGCTCACTAAATTCTCGCCCAGGGGGCGTGTACGAGCAGTACTTC. This translates into CASSLNSRPGGVYEQYF.

The chain joins TRBV7-2 to TRBJ2-3, with D uncertain. Deletions cut 6 bases from V and 5 bases from J, with 12 bases between. From germline, CDR1 is SGHTA and CDR2 FQGNSA. The CDR3 is made up of 13 amino acids. CDR3: CASRPPLQDTQYF. The CDR3 DNA follows: TGTGCCAGCAGACCTCCTTTACAAGATACGCAGTATTTT.

The V call is TRBV4-1, the J call TRBJ1-5; 10 bases are a match to TRBD1. Germline V gene data show CDR1 as MGHRA and CDR2 as YSYEKL. J lost 9 bases, V lost 4 bases, and 6 bases had no gene match. This CDR3 has 14 amino acids. CDR3 bases: TGCGCCAGCAGCCTGGGACAGGGGATCTCGCCCCAGCATTTT. It encodes CASSLGQGISPQHF.

The rearrangement links TRBV7-2 to TRBJ1-1; TRBD1 might be the D (5 bases). The V and J ends lost 5 bases and 10 bases respectively, with 17 bases between them. The CDR3 has 13 residues. CDR1 is SGHTA, CDR2 FQGNSA, per germline. The CDR3 DNA follows: TGTGCCAGCAGCCAGGGACCGGCCGGGGGAGCTTTCTTT. Its protein is CASSQGPAGGAFF.

In DNA form, the CDR3 reads TGTGCCAGCAGTTACGACGCGGTAGCTGAAAAACTGTTTTTT. Amino acid sequence: CASSYDAVAEKLFF. V gene TRBV6-6 combines with J gene TRBJ1-4; D ambiguous. There are 14 residues in the CDR3. Germline V gene sequence: CDR1 MNHNY, CDR2 SVGAGI (reference sequence). V lost 2 bases, J lost 7 bases, and 11 bases lay in between.

V usage is TRBV30 and J usage is TRBJ2-7, with D tentatively TRBD2 (7 bases). CDR1 and CDR2 (germline): GTSNPN, SVGIG (reference sequence). This CDR3 has 10 residues. CDR3 residues: CAGGRYEQYF. CDR3 in DNA: TGTGCGGGGGGGCGATACGAGCAGTACTTC.

V and J are TRBV11-3 and TRBJ2-5, with D possibly being TRBD1 (5 bases). Trimming removed 4 bases from V and 2 bases from J, with 8 bases in between. Germline CDR1 and CDR2: SGHNT and YENEEA. The CDR3 is 13 amino acids. The CDR3 reads CASSSGWQETQYF. CDR3 nucleotides: TGTGCCAGCAGCTCAGGGTGGCAAGAGACCCAGTACTTC.

Concerning this clone: Mismatch with germline at one junction end may stem from a read error. J is TRBJ1-2 and V is TRBV4-3; TRBD1 aligns across 7 bases. This CDR3 region has 17 residues. CDR1 is LGHNA, CDR2 YSLEER, per germline. CDR3 region: CARSRGGGTASNYGYTF. The CDR3 region has the DNA TGCGCCCGCAGCCGGGGGGGTGGGACAGCTTCTAACTATGGCTACACCTTC.

This clone has just one count. The V gene is TRBV28, the J gene TRBJ2-2; 11 positions agree with TRBD1. The CDR3 is 18 amino acids. With V trimmed by 5 bases and J by 6 bases, 14 bases remained unmatched. Germline V lookup: CDR1 MDHEN, CDR2 SYDVKM. The CDR3 loop reads CASSPAFRDRGFAGELFF. In DNA form, the CDR3 reads TGTGCCAGCAGTCCCGCCTTCCGGGACAGGGGGTTCGCCGGGGAGCTGTTTTTT.

The chain employs TRBV2 and TRBJ2-7; either TRBD1 or TRBD2 may fit D (5 bases each). Trimming pared 5 bases from V and 4 bases from J, leaving 18 bases between. The CDR3 covers 15 residues. Germline V CDR1 and CDR2: SNHLY, FYNNEI. CDR3: CASSPRVTGLYEQYF. As DNA, the CDR3 is TGTGCCAGCAGTCCCCGAGTTACGGGGCTATACGAGCAGTACTTC.

V is TRBV6-5 and J is TRBJ1-1; D gene ambiguous. The germline CDR1 and CDR2 sequences are MNHEY and SVGAGI. V was pared by 6 bases and J by 4 bases, with 15 bases between. The CDR3 is 14 amino acids. The CDR3 here is CASSRGRGGTEAFF. The CDR3 nucleotides are TGTGCCAGCAGCCGAGGGCGGGGTGGCACTGAAGCTTTCTTT.

This clone was counted once. Other DNA variants within this sample encode the same CDR3. The chain carries TRBV6-1 and TRBJ1-1; no clear D gene. The CDR3 loop spans 13 amino acids. Germline CDR1 and CDR2: MNHNS and SASEGT. The V gene lost 3 bases and the J gene lost 0 bases, with 5 bases spanning the gap. The DNA of the CDR3 is TGTGCCAGCAGTGACAGGATGAACACTGAAGCTTTCTTT. Translating it yields CASSDRMNTEAFF.

This chain joins TRBV7-4 and TRBJ2-3; 12 positions match TRBD2. CDR1 and CDR2 (germline): SGHVT, SQSDAQ. The CDR3 contains 20 residues. Unmatched junction bases numbered 17, after V lost 5 bases and J lost 2 bases. CDR3 residues: CASSPPSPTSGRGATDTQYF. The CDR3 DNA reads TGTGCCAGCAGCCCCCCCTCGCCGACTAGCGGGAGAGGGGCCACAGATACGCAGTATTTT.

The chain has TRBV9 and TRBJ1-1; the D is unclear. CDR3 length equals 14 residues. Trimming left V 0 bases short and J 3 bases short, with 9 bases between. The germline V gene has CDR1 SGDLS and CDR2 YYNGEE. CDR3 loop: CASSVASGDTEAFF. For the CDR3, the DNA is TGTGCCAGCAGCGTAGCTTCTGGAGACACTGAAGCTTTCTTT. The full variable domain, its missing parts supplied by reference TRBV9 and TRBJ1-1, is DSGVTQTPKHLITATGQRVTLRCSPRSGDLSVYWYQQSLDQGLQFLIQYYNGEERAKGNILERFSAQQFPDLHSELNLSSLELGDSALYFCASSVASGDTEAFFGQGTRLTVV.

Here the CDR3 reads CATEYRSEGCEQYF. Here the CDR3 DNA reads TGTGCCACCGAGTATCGTTCCGAGGGATGCGAGCAGTACTTC. The J gene is TRBJ2-7, the V gene TRBV6-6, with D tentatively TRBD2 (5 bases). Germline CDR1 and CDR2: MNHNY and SVGAGI (reference sequence). Trimming shortened V by 10 bases and J by 6 bases, and 22 bases separated the two germline ends. The CDR3 has 14 residues.

This chain links TRBV11-1 with TRBJ2-5; possibly TRBD1 for D (6 bases). The length of the CDR3 is 13 residues. V lost 5 bases and J lost 3, with 10 bases in between. Germline loops: CDR1 SGHAT, CDR2 FQDESV (reference sequence). CDR3 nucleotides: TGTGCCAGCAGCGTTCACAGGGAAGAGACCCAGTACTTC. As protein: CASSVHREETQYF.

The CDR3 protein is CASGLAGDLSYEQYF. The CDR3 DNA reads TGTGCCAGCGGACTAGCGGGGGACCTTTCCTACGAGCAGTACTTC. V is TRBV6-5 and J is TRBJ2-7; 13 bases line up with TRBD2. From germline, CDR1 is MNHEY and CDR2 SVGAGI. The CDR3 sequence is 15 residues long. Losses at the gene ends were 8 bases for V and 1 base for J; bases not matched to a gene: 5.

CDR3 nucleotides: TGTGCCAGCAGCTTGTACGGCCTTGGAAACACCATATATTTT. Translating gives CASSLYGLGNTIYF. This rearrangement joins TRBV5-6 to TRBJ1-3; D is undetermined. Trimming removed 1 base from V and 3 bases from J, with 8 bases in between. Germline assignment: CDR1 SGHDT and CDR2 YYEEEE. The CDR3 sequence is 14 residues long.